This record concerns one T cell receptor (beta chain) sequence. The data are from a study of blood T cell repertoires in COVID-19. Study at large: Samples of COVID-19 (acute and convalescent) were obtained from the United States, Italy and Spain. T cells, B-cell-depleted T cells, or PBMCs supplied cDNA or gDNA.

Unmatched junction bases numbered 21, after V lost 7 bases and J lost 7 bases. The CDR3 has 18 amino acids. Germline CDR1 reads LNHDA; CDR2 reads SQIVND (reference sequence). In the authors' methods: For nucleated cells, counts were estimated from reference gene primer amplification. Sequencing was performed with immunoSEQ multiplex PCR; in TCRdb, only in-frame clones are kept and a portion is missing. V, J and clone size are those of that table, while D and trimming were read from the DNA. The data show about 45,000 clones, about 85% seen once. The sequence came from an elderly woman with acute or convalescent COVID-19. V and J are TRBV19 and TRBJ2-4; 8 bases align to TRBD2. Sequenced: peripheral blood. The CDR3: CASKPGLDTTQTHNIQYF. The CDR3 nucleotides are TGTGCCAGTAAGCCGGGACTAGACACGACACAAACGCACAACATTCAGTACTTC. The full variable domain, completed using reference TRBV19 and TRBJ2-4, is DGGITQSPKYLFRKEGQNVTLSCEQNLNHDAMYWYRQDPGQGLRLIYYSQIVNDFQKGDIAEGYSVSREKKESFPLTVTSAQKNPTAFYLCASKPGLDTTQTHNIQYFGAGTRLSVL.